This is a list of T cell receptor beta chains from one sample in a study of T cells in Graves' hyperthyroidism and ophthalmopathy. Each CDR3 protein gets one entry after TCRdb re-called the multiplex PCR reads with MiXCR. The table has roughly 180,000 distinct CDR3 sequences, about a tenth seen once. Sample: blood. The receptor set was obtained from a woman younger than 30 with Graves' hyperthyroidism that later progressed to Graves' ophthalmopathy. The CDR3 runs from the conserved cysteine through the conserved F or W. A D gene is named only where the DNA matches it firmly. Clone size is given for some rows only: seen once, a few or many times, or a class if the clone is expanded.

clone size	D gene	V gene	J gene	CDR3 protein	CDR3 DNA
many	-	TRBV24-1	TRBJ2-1	CATSDEGYSYNEQFF	TGTGCCACCAGTGACGAGGGTTACTCCTACAATGAGCAGTTCTTC
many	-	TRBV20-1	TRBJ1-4	CSASASRNEKLFF	TGCAGTGCTAGCGCCTCCCGTAATGAAAAACTGTTTTTT
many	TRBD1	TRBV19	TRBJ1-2	CASSIDWKQGSGYTF	TGTGCCAGTAGTATAGATTGGAAACAGGGGTCTGGCTACACCTTC
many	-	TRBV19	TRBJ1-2	CASSPEYNYGYTF	TGTGCCAGTAGTCCGGAATATAACTATGGCTACACCTTC
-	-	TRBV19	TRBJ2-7	CASSIGVTPSSYEQYF	TGTGCCAGTAGTATAGGGGTGACACCATCCTCCTACGAGCAGTACTTC
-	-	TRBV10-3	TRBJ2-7	CAISESGGRGRDYEQYF	TGTGCCATCAGTGAGTCCGGGGGCCGGGGCAGGGACTACGAGCAGTACTTC
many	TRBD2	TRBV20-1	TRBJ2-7	CSARAGAGVTNYEQYF	TGCAGTGCTAGAGCTGGAGCGGGGGTCACCAACTACGAGCAGTACTTC
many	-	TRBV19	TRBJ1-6	CASSDNSPLHF	TGTGCCAGTAGCGATAATTCACCCCTCCACTTT
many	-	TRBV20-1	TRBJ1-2	CSASRTGFGGYTF	TGCAGTGCTTCTAGAACAGGGTTTGGTGGCTACACCTTC
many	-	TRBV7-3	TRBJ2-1	CASNSGEPRDEQFF	TGTGCCAGCAATTCTGGGGAACCGAGGGATGAGCAGTTCTTC
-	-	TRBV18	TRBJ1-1	CASSPLGEWVTEAFF	TGTGCCAGCTCACCATTGGGGGAGTGGGTTACTGAAGCTTTCTTT